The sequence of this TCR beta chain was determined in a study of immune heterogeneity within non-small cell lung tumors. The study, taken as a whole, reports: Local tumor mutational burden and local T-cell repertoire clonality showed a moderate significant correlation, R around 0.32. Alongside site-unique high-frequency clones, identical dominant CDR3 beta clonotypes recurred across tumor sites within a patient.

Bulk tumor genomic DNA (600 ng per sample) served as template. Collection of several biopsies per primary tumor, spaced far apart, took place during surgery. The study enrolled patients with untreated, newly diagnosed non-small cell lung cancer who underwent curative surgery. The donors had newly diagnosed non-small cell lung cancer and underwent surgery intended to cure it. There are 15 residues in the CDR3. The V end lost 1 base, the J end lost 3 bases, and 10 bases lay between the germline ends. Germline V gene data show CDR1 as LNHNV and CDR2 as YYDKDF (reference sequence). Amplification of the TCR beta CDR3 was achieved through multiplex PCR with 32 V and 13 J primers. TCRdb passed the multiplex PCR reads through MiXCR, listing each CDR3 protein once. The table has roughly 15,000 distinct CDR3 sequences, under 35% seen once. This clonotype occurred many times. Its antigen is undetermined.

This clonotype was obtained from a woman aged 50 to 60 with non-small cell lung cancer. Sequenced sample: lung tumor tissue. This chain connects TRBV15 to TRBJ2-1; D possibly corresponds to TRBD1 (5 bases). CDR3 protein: CATSRGRGNYNEQFF. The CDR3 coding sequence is TGTGCCACCAGCAGAGGAAGGGGAAACTACAATGAGCAGTTCTTC.